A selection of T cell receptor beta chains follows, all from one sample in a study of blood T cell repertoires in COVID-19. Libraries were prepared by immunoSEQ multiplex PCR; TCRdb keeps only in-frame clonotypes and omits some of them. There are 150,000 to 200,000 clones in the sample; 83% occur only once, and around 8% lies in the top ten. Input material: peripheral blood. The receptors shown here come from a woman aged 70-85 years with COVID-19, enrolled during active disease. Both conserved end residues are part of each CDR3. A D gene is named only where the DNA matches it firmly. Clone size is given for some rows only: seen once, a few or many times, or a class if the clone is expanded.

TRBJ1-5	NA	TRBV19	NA	CASRTQRGEGQPQHF	TGTGCCAGTAGAACCCAGCGGGGAGAAGGGCAGCCCCAGCATTTT
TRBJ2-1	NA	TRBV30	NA	CAWQKSGYNEQFF	TGTGCCTGGCAGAAGTCAGGCTACAATGAGCAGTTCTTC
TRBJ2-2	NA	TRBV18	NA	CASSPQLLNTGELFF	TGTGCCAGCTCACCACAACTCTTGAACACCGGGGAGCTGTTTTTT
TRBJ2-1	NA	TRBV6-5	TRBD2	CASGALAETNEQFF	TGTGCCAGCGGGGCTCTAGCGGAGACCAATGAGCAGTTCTTC
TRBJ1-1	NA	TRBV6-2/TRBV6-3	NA	CASSLLSLVDTEAFF	TGTGCCAGCAGCCTACTGTCCTTGGTGGACACTGAAGCTTTCTTT
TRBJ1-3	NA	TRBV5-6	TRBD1	CASTVGGQGISNTIYF	TGTGCCAGCACCGTGGGGGGACAGGGGATTTCAAACACCATATATTTT
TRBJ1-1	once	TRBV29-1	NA	CSVDAFKPEAFF	TGCAGCGTTGACGCTTTTAAGCCTGAAGCTTTCTTT
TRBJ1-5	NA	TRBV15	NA	CATSRDYNQPQHF	TGTGCCACCAGCAGAGATTATAATCAGCCCCAGCATTTT
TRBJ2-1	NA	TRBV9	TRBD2	CASSVLAGRQFF	TGTGCCAGCAGCGTCCTAGCGGGGCGACAGTTCTTC
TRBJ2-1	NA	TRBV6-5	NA	CASSYWGVKGNNEQFF	TGTGCCAGCAGTTACTGGGGGGTTAAGGGGAACAATGAGCAGTTCTTC
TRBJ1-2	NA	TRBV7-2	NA	CASSLAGLNYGYTF	TGTGCCAGCAGCTTAGCAGGACTTAACTATGGCTACACCTTC
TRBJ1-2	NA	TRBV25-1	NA	CASSRPYYGYTF	TGTGCCAGCAGCAGGCCCTATTATGGCTACACCTTC
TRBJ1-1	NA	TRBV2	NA	CASRGQGDTEAFF	TGTGCCAGCCGCGGACAAGGGGACACTGAAGCTTTCTTT
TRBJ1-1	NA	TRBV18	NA	CASSPRRGDTEAFF	TGTGCCAGCTCACCACGAAGGGGCGACACTGAAGCTTTCTTT
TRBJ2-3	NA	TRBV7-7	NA	CASSPTSTDTQYF	TGTGCCAGCAGCCCGACTAGCACAGATACGCAGTATTTT
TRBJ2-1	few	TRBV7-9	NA	CASSLTGAGYNEQFF	TGTGCCAGCAGCTTAACCGGGGCGGGATACAATGAGCAGTTCTTC
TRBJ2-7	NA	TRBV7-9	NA	CASSFIPGQGYEQYF	TGTGCCAGCAGCTTCATCCCGGGACAAGGATACGAGCAGTACTTC
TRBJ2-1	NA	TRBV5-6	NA	CASSSGAGRIGNEQFF	TGTGCCAGCAGCTCCGGGGCGGGGAGAATAGGTAATGAGCAGTTCTTC
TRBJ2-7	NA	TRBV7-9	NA	CASSQSRVTYEQYF	TGTGCCAGCAGCCAGAGCAGGGTCACCTACGAGCAGTACTTC
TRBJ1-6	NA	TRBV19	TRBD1	CASRLDRVNSPLHF	TGTGCCAGTAGGTTGGACAGGGTAAATTCACCCCTCCACTTT
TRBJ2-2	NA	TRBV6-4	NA	CASSDSTVLNTGELFF	TGTGCCAGCAGTGACTCGACAGTTTTGAACACCGGGGAGCTGTTTTTT
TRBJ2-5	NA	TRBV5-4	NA	CASSLSGGETQYF	TGTGCCAGCAGCTTAAGTGGCGGGGAGACCCAGTACTTC
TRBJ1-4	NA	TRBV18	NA	CASSPTGGATNEKLFF	TGTGCCAGCTCACCTACGGGGGGCGCAACTAATGAAAAACTGTTTTTT
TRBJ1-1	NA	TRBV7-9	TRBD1	CASSLELGGMNTEAFF	TGTGCCAGCAGCTTAGAACTAGGGGGCATGAACACTGAAGCTTTCTTT
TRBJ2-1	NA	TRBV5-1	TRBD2	CASSLKVAGEVNEQFF	TGCGCCAGCAGCTTGAAGGTAGCGGGGGAGGTTAATGAGCAGTTCTTC
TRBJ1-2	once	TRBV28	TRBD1	CASSYGTGLRGYTF	TGTGCCAGCAGTTACGGGACAGGGCTTCGTGGCTACACCTTC
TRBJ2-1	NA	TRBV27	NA	CASSFGQINEQFF	TGTGCCAGCAGCTTTGGCCAGATCAATGAGCAGTTCTTC
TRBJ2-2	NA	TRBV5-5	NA	CASSLQGHTGELFF	TGTGCCAGCAGCTTGCAGGGTCACACCGGGGAGCTGTTTTTT